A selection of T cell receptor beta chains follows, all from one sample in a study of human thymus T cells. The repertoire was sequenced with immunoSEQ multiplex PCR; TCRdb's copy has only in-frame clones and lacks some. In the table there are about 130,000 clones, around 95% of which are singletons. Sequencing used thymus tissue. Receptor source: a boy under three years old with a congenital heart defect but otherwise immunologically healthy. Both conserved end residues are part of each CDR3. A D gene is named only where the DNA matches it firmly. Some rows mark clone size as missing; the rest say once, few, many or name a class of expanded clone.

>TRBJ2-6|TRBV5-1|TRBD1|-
TGCGCCAGCAGCTCCATCAAGACAGGGTTAGTCCCTGGGGCCAACGTCCTGACTTTC
CASSSIKTGLVPGANVLTF
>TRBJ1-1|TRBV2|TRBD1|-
TGTGCCAGCAGGGACAGGGGGCGCGAGGACACTGAAGCTTTCTTT
CASRDRGREDTEAFF
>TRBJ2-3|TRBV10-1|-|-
TGCGCCAGCAGTGTACCAGGCACAGATACGCAGTATTTT
CASSVPGTDTQYF
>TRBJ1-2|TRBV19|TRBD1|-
TGTGCCAGTAGTGTCGACAGGGAAGGGGACTATGGCTACACCTTC
CASSVDREGDYGYTF
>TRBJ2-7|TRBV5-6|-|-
TGTGCCAGCAGCTTCGGCAGGGTGTACGAGCAGTACTTC
CASSFGRVYEQYF
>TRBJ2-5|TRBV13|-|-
TGTGCCAGCAGCTTAGCTGTAACAGAGACCCAGTACTTC
CASSLAVTETQYF
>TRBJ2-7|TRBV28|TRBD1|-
TGTGCCAGCAGCCGTAGGGACAGTGCCTCCTACGAGCAGTACTTC
CASSRRDSASYEQYF
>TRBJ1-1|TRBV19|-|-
TGTGCCAGTAGTATCGGGGGTATGAACACTGAAGCTTTCTTT
CASSIGGMNTEAFF
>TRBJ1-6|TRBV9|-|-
TGTGCCAGCAGCCGTACCGGGACTCCCTTAATCGTCGATAATTCACCCCTCCACTTT
CASSRTGTPLIVDNSPLHF
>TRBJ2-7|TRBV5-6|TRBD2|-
TGTGCCAGCAGCCCGAGGACTAGCGGGGGGCCCTACGAGCAGTACTTC
CASSPRTSGGPYEQYF
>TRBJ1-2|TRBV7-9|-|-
TGTGCCAGCAGCCCGGGGGGAGGGGAATCCCCCGCCTATGGCTACACCTTC
CASSPGGGESPAYGYTF
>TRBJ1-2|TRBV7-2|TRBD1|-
TGTGCCAGCAGCCCACAGGGGCGCCAGTACTATGGCTACACCTTC
CASSPQGRQYYGYTF
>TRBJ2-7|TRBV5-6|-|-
TGTGCCAGCAGCTCGGAGGCCTACGAGCAGTACTTC
CASSSEAYEQYF
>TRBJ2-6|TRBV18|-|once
TGTGCCAGCTCAAGGGCAGCTGGGGCCAACGTCCTGACTTTC
CASSRAAGANVLTF
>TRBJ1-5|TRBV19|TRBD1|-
TGTGCCAGTAGTAGTAGTGGGGTCGGTGACAGGGAAAAGGTTAGCAATCAGCCCCAGCATTTT
CASSSSGVGDREKVSNQPQHF
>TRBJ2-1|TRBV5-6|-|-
TGTGCCAGCAGGTCGACTGGCGGCATGGGGGGCTGCGATGAGCAGTTCTTC
CASRSTGGMGGCDEQFF
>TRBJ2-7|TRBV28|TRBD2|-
TGTGCCAGCAGTTTAAGTCCAGCGGGGGAGACTCCATCCTACGAGCAGTACTTC
CASSLSPAGETPSYEQYF
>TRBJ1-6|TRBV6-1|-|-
TGTGCCAGCAGTGCTAGCCCAATCTTCGACCCCTTTAGCGAATCACCCCTCCACTTT
CASSASPIFDPFSESPLHF
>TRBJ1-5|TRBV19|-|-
TGTGCCAGTAGTATAGGGGTTCAGCCCCAGCATTTT
CASSIGVQPQHF
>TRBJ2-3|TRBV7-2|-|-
TGTGCCAGCAGCTTAGCGCTTAGGGGTACGCAGTATTTT
CASSLALRGTQYF
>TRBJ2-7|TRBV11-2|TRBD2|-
TGTGCCAGCAGCTATCCCGGCGGACTAGCGGGGATCTACGAGCAGTACTTC
CASSYPGGLAGIYEQYF
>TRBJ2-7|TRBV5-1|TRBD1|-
TGCGCCAGCAGCCGGGGACAGGGGCCTTACGAGCAGTACTTC
CASSRGQGPYEQYF
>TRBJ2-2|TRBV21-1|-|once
TGTGCCAGCAGCAAAGTGGGTCGGGTTAGAGGGGTAACCGGGGAGCTGTTTTTT
CASSKVGRVRGVTGELFF
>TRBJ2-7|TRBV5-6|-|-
TGTGCCAGCAGCTACCGGGACTTAGTTCTTCTGCAGTACTTC
CASSYRDLVLLQYF
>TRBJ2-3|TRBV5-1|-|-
TGCGCCAGCAGCTTGGGCGGGGAGAGCACAGATACGCAGTATTTT
CASSLGGESTDTQYF
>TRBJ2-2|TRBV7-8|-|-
TGTGCCAGCAGCTTACTACCCCAGGAAGGGGAGACCGGGGAGCTGTTTTTT
CASSLLPQEGETGELFF
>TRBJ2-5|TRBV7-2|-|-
TGTGCCAGCAGCTTACGGGGCAGGGAGGAGACCCAGTACTTC
CASSLRGREETQYF
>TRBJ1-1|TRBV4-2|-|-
TGTGCCAGCAGCCCGGGCGTAGGGACTGAAGCTTTCTTT
CASSPGVGTEAFF
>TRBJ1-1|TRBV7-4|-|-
TGTGCCAGCAGCTTAGTGAGAGAGGGGGACACGGGGAACACTGAAGCTTTCTTT
CASSLVREGDTGNTEAFF
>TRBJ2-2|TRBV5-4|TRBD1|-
TGTGCCAGCAGCTTGTCGGACAGGGATAGTCCCGGGGAGCTGTTTTTT
CASSLSDRDSPGELFF
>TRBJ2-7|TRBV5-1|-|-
TGCGCCAGCAGCTTGGGGACCGAGCAGTACTTC
CASSLGTEQYF
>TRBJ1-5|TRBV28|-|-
TGTGCCAGCAGTTTCGGGAAATATAGCAATCAGCCCCAGCATTTT
CASSFGKYSNQPQHF
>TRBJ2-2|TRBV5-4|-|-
TGTGCCAGCAGCTCATGGAAGGGGACTTCCCTCGGGGAGCTGTTTTTT
CASSSWKGTSLGELFF
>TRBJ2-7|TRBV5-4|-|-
TGTGCCAGCAGCCGCCCGGGGCCCCGGGGGTCCTACGAGCAGTACTTC
CASSRPGPRGSYEQYF
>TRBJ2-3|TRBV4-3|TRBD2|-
TGCGCCAGCAGCTCACGGGGGGGGAGGAAAGATACGCAGTATTTT
CASSSRGGRKDTQYF
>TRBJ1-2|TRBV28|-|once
TGTGCCAGCACCCCGCGGGGGGCTCTCGTATCTAACTATGGCTACACCTTC
CASTPRGALVSNYGYTF
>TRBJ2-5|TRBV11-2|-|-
TGTGCCAGCAGCTTAGGACCCCCGCCGGAGACCCAGTACTTC
CASSLGPPPETQYF
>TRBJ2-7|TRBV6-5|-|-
TGTGCCAGCAGTTACGTCTACGAGCAGTACTTC
CASSYVYEQYF
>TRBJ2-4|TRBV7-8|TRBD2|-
TGTGCCAGCAGCTTAGATCTGGGACTAGCGGGGGGGCCTCTCGCCAAAAACATTCAGTACTTC
CASSLDLGLAGGPLAKNIQYF
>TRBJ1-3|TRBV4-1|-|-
TGCGCCAGCAGCCAAGTTAAAGACACCATATATTTT
CASSQVKDTIYF
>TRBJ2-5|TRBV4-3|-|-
TGCGCCAGCAGCCAAGATAATCTCCGGGGCGGGGCCCTAAGGGAGACCCAGTACTTC
CASSQDNLRGGALRETQYF
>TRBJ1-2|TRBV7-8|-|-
TGTGCCAGCAGCCCAACAAAACAGACGGAGAGAAACTATGGCTACACCTTC
CASSPTKQTERNYGYTF
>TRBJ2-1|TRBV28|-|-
TGTGCCAGCAGCCTTTTGGGGAGCGGGCTATACAATGAGCAGTTCTTC
CASSLLGSGLYNEQFF
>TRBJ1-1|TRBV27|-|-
TGTGCCAGCAGTTTACCCCCTCTGACGCTGGGGGGGAACACTGAAGCTTTCTTT
CASSLPPLTLGGNTEAFF
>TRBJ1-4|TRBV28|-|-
TGTGCCAGCAGGTTAGGTCCTAATGAAAAACTGTTTTTT
CASRLGPNEKLFF
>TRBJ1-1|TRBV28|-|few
TGTGCCAGCAGGGGCCGGGATAAGCCTGAAGCTTTCTTT
CASRGRDKPEAFF
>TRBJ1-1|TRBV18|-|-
TGTGCCACCTCCGGGGTGAGTAGGACTGAAGCTTTCTTT
CATSGVSRTEAFF
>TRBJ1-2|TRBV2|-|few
TGTGCCAGCAGGGCGTGGTCAGTCTCTAACTATGGCTACACCTTC
CASRAWSVSNYGYTF
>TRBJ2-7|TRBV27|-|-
TGTGCCAGCAGGGGTAGTGTACCATCCTACGAGCAGTACTTC
CASRGSVPSYEQYF
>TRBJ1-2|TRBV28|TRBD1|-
TGTGCCAGCAGTTTTAAAGCCGGGACAGGGAGCGGGGATGGCTACACCTTC
CASSFKAGTGSGDGYTF
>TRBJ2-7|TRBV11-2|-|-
TGTGCCAGCAGCTTACCCACGGGGCTTTTCTACGAGCAGTACTTC
CASSLPTGLFYEQYF
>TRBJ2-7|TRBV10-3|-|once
TGTGCCATCAGTGAGTCTTTAAACAAACCCTACGAGCAGTACTTC
CAISESLNKPYEQYF
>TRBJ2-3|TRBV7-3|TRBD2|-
TGTGCCAGCAGCTTAAAGACTAGCGGGGTTGGAGATACGCAGTATTTT
CASSLKTSGVGDTQYF
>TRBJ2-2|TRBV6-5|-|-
TGTGCCAGCAGTTACCTAAGGACAGAGAACACCGGGGAGCTGTTTTTT
CASSYLRTENTGELFF
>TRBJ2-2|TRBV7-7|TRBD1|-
TGTGCTAGCAGCCAGAGACAGGGGCCGAACACCGGGGAGCTGTTTTTT
CASSQRQGPNTGELFF
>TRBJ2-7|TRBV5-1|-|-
TGCGCCAGCAGCTTGTACGAGGGTAGGGGCGAGCAGTACTTC
CASSLYEGRGEQYF